The clone carrying this T cell receptor (beta chain) was counted a few times. Germline-derived CDR1 and CDR2 are SGDLS and YYNGEE. This CDR3 has 16 amino acids. V was shortened by 0 bases and J by 9 bases, with 19 bases between the two germline ends. In TCRdb, the RT-PCR reads were re-called with MiXCR into one record per CDR3 protein. The sample has about 680,000 distinct CDR3 sequences; about 14% are singletons. The receptor was derived from a female donor in good health, serving as a healthy control. The chain couples TRBV9 to TRBJ2-1; D is unresolved. The specimen was memory CD4+ T cells from blood. Here the CDR3 reads CASSVGSATQRGEQFF. For the CDR3, the DNA is TGTGCCAGCAGCGTAGGATCAGCCACGCAGCGCGGTGAGCAGTTCTTC.